What follows is one TCR beta chain and its context. This specimen belongs to a study of human T cells and chemical hapten exposure. V was pared by 5 bases and J by 4 bases, with 6 bases of the junction left unmatched. In germline, CDR1 is MDHEN, CDR2 SYDVKM. The CDR3 is made up of 14 amino acids. TCRdb used MiXCR to reprocess the RACE reads, holding one entry per CDR3 protein. The sample has tens of thousands of distinct CDR3 sequences, 9.5% to 10% seen once. Time point given: pre-sensitization, week 0. Indicated treatment: therapeutic diphenylcyclopropenone sensitization with weekly scalp DPC. This TCR derives from a man in his forties with alopecia areata. Some clones in this sample may be carry-over from other donors' samples. The sequencing here drew on whole blood, taken in connection with sensitization to the hapten diphenylcyclopropenone (DPC). The rearrangement uses TRBV28 and TRBJ2-5; 8 bases are a match to TRBD1. The CDR3 DNA sequence: TGTGCCAGCAGTACCCCGACAGGGGCAGAGACCCAGTACTTC. Translating it yields CASSTPTGAETQYF.